Below are 27 T cell receptor beta chains sequenced from a single sample in a study of blood T cell repertoires in COVID-19. Libraries were prepared by immunoSEQ multiplex PCR; TCRdb keeps only in-frame clonotypes and omits some of them. This sample has about 46,000 clones, with approximately 85% found just once. The specimen sequenced was peripheral blood. The receptors come from a man aged 55 to 70 with acute or convalescent COVID-19.

This clone came up once. DNA of the CDR3: TGTGCCAGTAGTATGTGGGGCGGGGTAAGAACTAATGAAAAACTGTTTTTT. This gives the protein CASSMWGGVRTNEKLFF. The chain links TRBV19 to TRBJ1-4, with D tentatively TRBD1 (5 bases). Germline assignment: CDR1 LNHDA and CDR2 SQIVND (reference sequence). The germline V and J ends were trimmed by 3 bases and 1 base, with 15 bases remaining between them. The CDR3 runs 17 residues.

J is TRBJ2-7 and V is TRBV4-2; 7 bases agree with TRBD2. Germline assignment: CDR1 LGHNA and CDR2 YNFKEQ. Trimming took 3 bases from V and 0 from J; bases not matched to a gene: 14. The CDR3 covers 18 residues. CDR3 sequence: CASSHHYLTGTTSYEQYF. The CDR3 DNA sequence: TGTGCCAGCAGCCATCACTACCTTACCGGGACTACCTCCTACGAGCAGTACTTC.

This chain links TRBV28 with TRBJ2-3; 14 bases match TRBD2. Germline V gene sequence: CDR1 MDHEN, CDR2 SYDVKM. The CDR3 loop spans 14 amino acids. V gave up 5 bases and J gave up 13 bases; unmatched junction bases: 8. The DNA for the CDR3 is TGTGCCAGCAGTCCGACTAGCGGGAGGGCCAAGGAGTATTTT. It codes for CASSPTSGRAKEYF.

The chain is built from TRBV11-2 and TRBJ2-2; TRBD2 matches 10 bases. The V gene end was trimmed by 5 bases and the J gene end by 2 bases; junction bases not matched to a gene: 5. CDR1 SGHAT and CDR2 FQNNGV come from the germline V gene. This CDR3 has 16 amino acids. CDR3 DNA sequence: TGTGCCAGCAGCCTATTAGCGGGGGGAAACACCGGGGAGCTGTTTTTT. Protein product: CASSLLAGGNTGELFF.

V is TRBV28 and J is TRBJ1-5; D perhaps matches TRBD1 (5 bases). Trimming cost V 5 bases and J 3 bases, with 14 bases left between them. Germline V gene lookup returns CDR1 MDHEN and CDR2 SYDVKM. There are 15 residues in the CDR3. CDR3 in amino acids: CASSPWGESNQPQHF. CDR3 DNA sequence: TGTGCCAGCAGTCCTTGGGGCGAATCCAATCAGCCCCAGCATTTT.

Comments on this clone: At one boundary the junction diverges from the germline segment, which might be a read error. V and J are TRBV5-4 and TRBJ2-5; 9 positions agree with TRBD2. CDR3 length: 17 amino acids. Germline loops: CDR1 SGHNT, CDR2 YYREEE (reference sequence). CDR3 protein: CASTLGGLAGPQETQYF. In nucleotides, the CDR3 is TGTGCCAGCACCTTGGGGGGCCTAGCGGGGCCCCAAGAGACCCAGTACTTC.

V gene TRBV27 combines with J gene TRBJ1-4; D call uncertain. With 5 bases removed from V and 0 bases from J, the gap between germline ends came to 7 bases. The length of the CDR3 is 14 residues. Germline values: CDR1 MNHEY, CDR2 SMNVEV (reference sequence). The CDR3 is CASSPRATNEKLFF. As DNA, the CDR3 is TGTGCCAGCAGTCCACGCGCAACTAATGAAAAACTGTTTTTT.

The rearrangement links TRBV7-3 to TRBJ2-3; TRBD2 aligns across 9 bases. With 4 bases clipped from V and 4 bases from J, the junction kept 9 bases outside the gene matches. The germline gives CDR1 SGHTA, CDR2 FQGTGA. This CDR3 has 16 residues. The CDR3: CASSSLGGRGADTQYF. In nucleotides, the CDR3 is TGTGCCAGCAGCTCCCTCGGCGGGAGGGGTGCAGATACGCAGTATTTT.

Concerning this clone: Other DNA sequences in the sample encode the same CDR3. This chain's CDR3 is CASSSTAGGRAEAFF. As DNA, the CDR3 is TGCGCCAGCAGCTCAACGGCGGGGGGGCGGGCTGAAGCTTTCTTT. The chain is built from TRBV5-1 and TRBJ1-1; D possibly corresponds to TRBD1 (6 bases). V lost 3 bases and J lost 6, with 18 bases in between. This CDR3 has 15 amino acids. The germline V gene has CDR1 SGHRS and CDR2 YFSETQ.

The CDR3 DNA sequence: TGTGCCAGCTCACCACAGGGGGCGCGGGCTGAAGCTTTCTTT. Translated, it gives CASSPQGARAEAFF. This chain joins TRBV18 and TRBJ1-1; the match to TRBD1 covers 7 bases. Germline V gene data show CDR1 as KGHSH and CDR2 as LQKENI. The trim removed 1 base at V and 6 bases at J, leaving 5 bases unmatched. CDR3 length: 14 amino acids.

This rearrangement joins TRBV24-1 to TRBJ2-5; 15 nucleotides agree with TRBD2. CDR3 size: 16 residues. V dropped 9 bases and J dropped 10; count of bases not matched to a gene: 14. The germline CDR1 and CDR2 sequences are KGHDR and SFDVKD. CDR3 amino acids: CATGTSGRNKVWGQYF. DNA of the CDR3: TGTGCCACCGGGACTAGCGGGAGGAATAAGGTGTGGGGCCAGTACTTC.

J is TRBJ2-7 and V is TRBV11-2, with no clear D. Germline V gene data show CDR1 as SGHAT and CDR2 as FQNNGV. The CDR3 is 14 amino acids. The V end was cut by 5 bases, the J end by 4 bases, with 15 bases between. The CDR3 reads CASSPMVGAYEQYF. The CDR3 region has the DNA TGTGCCAGCAGCCCGATGGTGGGCGCTTACGAGCAGTACTTC.

This clone was seen just once. V and J are TRBV6-2 or TRBV6-3 and TRBJ2-7, with TRBD2 matching over 9 bases. Unmatched junction bases numbered 4, after V lost 2 bases and J lost 5 bases. CDR3 length: 14 residues. The germline V gene has CDR1 MNHEY and CDR2 SVGEGT. The CDR3 reads CASSYPSGTHEQYF. The CDR3 DNA reads TGTGCCAGCAGTTACCCTAGCGGGACCCACGAGCAGTACTTC.

This clone has just one count. The chain couples TRBV5-1 to TRBJ2-6; D might be TRBD2 (5 bases). The ends were cut back, 3 bases at V and 0 bases at J, with 16 bases in the middle. Germline V lookup: CDR1 SGHRS, CDR2 YFSETQ. The CDR3 spans 18 residues. The CDR3 DNA reads as TGCGCCAGCAGCTCGGGGTTCGGTGCACCCTCTGGGGCCAACGTCCTGACTTTC. It is translated as CASSSGFGAPSGANVLTF.

V usage is TRBV27 and J usage is TRBJ2-7, with 10 bases matching TRBD1. The CDR3 loop spans 18 amino acids. The V gene's germline CDR1 is MNHEY and CDR2 SMNVEV (reference sequence). Losses at the gene ends were 2 bases for V and 7 bases for J; bases not matched to a gene: 17. The CDR3 loop is CASSLNLSGRQGAGEQYF. The CDR3 DNA sequence: TGTGCCAGCAGTTTAAATTTGTCCGGGAGACAGGGGGCGGGGGAGCAGTACTTC.

The J gene is TRBJ1-6, the V gene TRBV15; 7 bases line up with TRBD1. V gave up 5 bases and J gave up 7 bases; unmatched junction bases: 5. CDR3 length equals 14 residues. From germline, CDR1 is LNHNV and CDR2 YYDKDF (reference sequence). The CDR3 DNA reads TGTGCCACCAGCGCCCGGGACAGCAATTCACCCCTCCACTTT. As protein: CATSARDSNSPLHF.

This clone was observed a single time. V usage is TRBV7-9 and J usage is TRBJ2-2, with D tentatively TRBD2 (5 bases). Trimming pared 5 bases from V and 8 bases from J, leaving 12 bases between. This CDR3 contains 13 residues. Germline V CDR1 and CDR2: SEHNR, FQNEAQ (reference sequence). The CDR3 coding sequence is TGTGCCAGCAGCCCGGGGTCGTGGGGGGAGCTGTTTTTT. Its translation is CASSPGSWGELFF.

The chain is built from TRBV14 and TRBJ2-1; 7 nucleotides agree with TRBD2. In germline, CDR1 is SGHDN, CDR2 FVKESK. This CDR3 region has 15 residues. The J segment lost 11 bases and the V segment lost 1 base, leaving 11 bases of the junction unmatched. The CDR3 protein is CASSQAGTTSAKQFF. The CDR3 DNA reads as TGTGCCAGCAGCCAAGCGGGGACTACAAGCGCAAAGCAGTTCTTC.

This clone was counted between two and nine times. The chain joins TRBV29-1 to TRBJ1-2; possible D gene TRBD1, 6 bases. V was shortened by 4 bases and J by 7 bases, with 16 bases between the two germline ends. In germline, CDR1 is SQVTM, CDR2 ANQGSEA. This CDR3 has 13 amino acids. The CDR3 coding sequence is TGCAGCGTTGTCGGACAGCCCTCGGCTGGCTACACCTTC. Residues: CSVVGQPSAGYTF.

CDR3 nucleotide sequence: TGTGCCAGCAGTGAATTGGGGAGCACTGAAGCTTTCTTT. Translating it yields CASSELGSTEAFF. This chain joins TRBV6-1 and TRBJ1-1; D not certain. The germline CDR1 and CDR2 sequences are MNHNS and SASEGT. There are 13 residues in the CDR3. V lost 2 bases, J lost 4 bases, and 8 bases lay in between.

This chain uses TRBV27 with TRBJ2-1; D call uncertain. CDR1 and CDR2 from the germline V gene are MNHEY and SMNVEV (reference sequence). Trimming shortened V by 3 bases and J by 1 base, and 13 bases separated the two germline ends. The CDR3 is 16 residues long. CDR3 in amino acids: CASSLAPRKSYNEQFF. DNA for the CDR3: TGTGCCAGCAGTTTGGCCCCTAGGAAGTCCTACAATGAGCAGTTCTTC.

The chain joins TRBV6-1 to TRBJ1-5, with 9 bases fitting TRBD1. The V segment lost 2 bases and the J segment 0 bases; nucleotides outside the gene matches: 5. Per germline, CDR1 MNHNS and CDR2 SASEGT. CDR3 size: 17 residues. Written as DNA, the CDR3 is TGTGCCAGCAGTGAAAGGGACAGGGCTAATAGCAATCAGCCCCAGCATTTT. The encoded protein is CASSERDRANSNQPQHF.

This chain links TRBV24-1 with TRBJ1-1; 7 nucleotides agree with TRBD1. The trim removed 4 bases at V and 6 bases at J, leaving 4 bases unmatched. The CDR3 runs to 13 residues. Germline-derived CDR1 and CDR2 are KGHDR and SFDVKD. For the CDR3, the DNA is TGTGCCACCAGTGAACCAGGACAGGCTGAAGCTTTCTTT. Encoded protein: CATSEPGQAEAFF.

The chain combines TRBV5-4 with TRBJ2-3; 9 bases are a match to TRBD1. This CDR3 spans 16 amino acids. Per the germline V gene, CDR1 is SGHNT and CDR2 is YYREEE (reference sequence). The V segment lost 0 bases and the J segment 2 bases; nucleotides outside the gene matches: 4. CDR3 bases: TGTGCCAGCAGCTTGGCAGGGACAGGGATCACAGATACGCAGTATTTT. It translates to CASSLAGTGITDTQYF.

The rearrangement uses TRBV10-3 and TRBJ1-6; maybe TRBD1 (6 bases). Germline values: CDR1 ENHRY, CDR2 SYGVKD. The CDR3 spans 15 residues. Deletions cut 10 bases from V and 3 bases from J, with 16 bases between. CDR3 protein: CATRAQGLYNSPLHF. CDR3 sequence (DNA): TGTGCCACCCGGGCCCAGGGGCTCTATAATTCACCCCTCCACTTT.

This sequence joins TRBV2 and TRBJ1-2; a possible D gene is TRBD1 (6 bases). The V end was cut by 3 bases, the J end by 7 bases, with 6 bases between. From germline, CDR1 is SNHLY and CDR2 FYNNEI. The CDR3 consists of 11 residues. For the CDR3, the DNA is TGTGCCAGCAGTGAGGACAGTGGCTACACCTTC. Translated: CASSEDSGYTF.

The J gene is TRBJ2-7, the V gene TRBV5-1, with D unclear. Trimming pared 4 bases from V and 1 base from J, leaving 12 bases between. Germline CDR1 reads SGHRS; CDR2 reads YFSETQ. This CDR3 is built from 14 residues. CDR3 sequence reads: CASSPAVPSYEQYF. The CDR3 DNA is TGCGCCAGCAGCCCCGCGGTCCCATCCTACGAGCAGTACTTC.